In its sample, the clone carrying this T cell receptor (beta chain) was seen many times. Its target is not known. Authors' data handling: Across clinicopathological groups, CDR3 differences served as the basis for building a distant-metastasis classifier for papillary thyroid cancer. TCRdb re-clonotyped the PCR reads through MiXCR. It is TCRdb's table, rather than the study itself, that gives the V and J calls and clone size. Of 5,500 to 7,000 clones listed, around 3.3% are singletons. Until they underwent thyroid surgery, no patient had received any treatment. This sample is part of a study of metastatic and nonmetastatic thyroid tumors. Study context: Repertoires from malignant and benign thyroid patients were compared across blood and tumor or nodule tissue.

V lost 6 bases to trimming and J lost 3 bases; unmatched junction nucleotides: 13. The CDR3 is 15 residues long. Germline assignment: CDR1 DFQATT and CDR2 SNEGSKA (reference sequence). Regarding the study as a whole: Benign nodules reportedly had significantly lower TCR beta diversity than malignant thyroid tumors in blood and tumor.

The V gene is TRBV20-1, the J gene TRBJ2-5; TRBD2 aligns across 7 bases. The receptor was isolated from a female donor with papillary thyroid cancer or a benign thyroid nodule (not recorded which). Some clones in this sample may be carry-over from other donors' samples. The sample taken for sequencing was tumor tissue. The CDR3 is CSAVRRGGNKETQYF. Here the CDR3 DNA reads TGCAGTGCCGTTAGACGGGGAGGGAATAAAGAGACCCAGTACTTC.